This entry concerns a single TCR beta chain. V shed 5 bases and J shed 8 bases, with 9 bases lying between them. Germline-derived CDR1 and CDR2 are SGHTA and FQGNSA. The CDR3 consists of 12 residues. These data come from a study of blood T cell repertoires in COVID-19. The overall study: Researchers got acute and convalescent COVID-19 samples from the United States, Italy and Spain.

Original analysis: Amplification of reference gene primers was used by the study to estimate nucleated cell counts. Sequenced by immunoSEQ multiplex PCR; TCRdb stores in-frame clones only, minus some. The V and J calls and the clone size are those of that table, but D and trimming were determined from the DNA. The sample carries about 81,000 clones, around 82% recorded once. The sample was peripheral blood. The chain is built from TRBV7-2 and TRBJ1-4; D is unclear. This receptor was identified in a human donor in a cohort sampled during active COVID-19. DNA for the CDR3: TGTGCCAGCAGCCTAACGGAGGAAAAACTGTTTTTT. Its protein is CASSLTEEKLFF. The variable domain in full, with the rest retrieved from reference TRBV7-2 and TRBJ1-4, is GAGVSQSPSNKVTEKGKDVELRCDPISGHTALYWYRQSLGQGLEFLIYFQGNSAPDKSGLPSDRFSAERTGGSVSTLTIQRTQQEDSAVYLCASSLTEEKLFFGSGTQLSVL.